What follows are 3 T cell receptor beta chains derived from one specimen sequenced in a study of OX40 agonist ivuxolimab in advanced cancers. Sequencing used immunoSEQ multiplex PCR; TCRdb keeps in-frame clones, though not all of them. The sample has 55,000 to 80,000 clones, 84% seen once. The sample consisted of CD4+ or CD8+ T cells sorted from blood, taken in a trial of the OX40 agonist ivuxolimab. These receptors originate from an adult with an advanced solid tumor such as melanoma, head and neck, liver or kidney cancer.

This clone was seen a single time. The chain carries TRBV7-9 and TRBJ1-3, with D uncertain. V lost 2 bases to trimming and J lost 0 bases, with 2 bases between them. The CDR3 consists of 13 residues. CDR1 and CDR2 (germline): SEHNR, FQNEAQ (reference sequence). CDR3 residues: CASSLSSGNTIYF. CDR3 bases: TGTGCCAGCAGCTTAAGCTCTGGAAACACCATATATTTT.

This clone counts as medium-sized. CDR3 amino acids: CASSSAGTDYGYTF. CDR3 DNA: TGTGCCAGCAGTTCCGCCGGGACGGACTATGGCTACACCTTC. The genes are TRBV6-5 and TRBJ1-2; TRBD1 might be the D (5 bases). Trimming took off 4 bases at V and 3 bases at J, with 12 bases between the two ends. CDR1 MNHEY and CDR2 SVGAGI come from the germline V gene. The CDR3 has 14 amino acids.

This clone was seen only a few times. The chain joins TRBV6-1 to TRBJ1-2; unclear D gene. The CDR3 covers 12 residues. Germline-derived CDR1 and CDR2 are MNHNS and SASEGT. The V gene lost 5 bases and the J gene lost 4 bases, with 8 bases spanning the gap. The CDR3 DNA follows: TGTGCCAGCAGTTCACCCTCCTATGGCTACACCTTC. Translating gives CASSSPSYGYTF.